Below are 4 T cell receptor beta chains sequenced from a single sample in a study of CD8 T cells in Susac syndrome. An input of roughly 0.5 to 1 ug of RNA was subjected to reverse transcription using random hexamers. Each CDR3 protein is one row after TCRdb ran MiXCR on the immunoSEQ multiplex PCR reads. The sample contains 300,000 to 350,000 distinct CDR3 sequences, approximately 90% of which appear only once. Specimen: CD4+ T cells from PBMCs. Every receptor here comes from a human donor with multiple sclerosis.

The genes are TRBV7-6 and TRBJ1-3; D ambiguous. Germline CDR1 and CDR2: SGHVS and FNYEAQ. The CDR3 spans 15 residues. V lost 5 bases and J lost 1, with 12 bases in between. The DNA for the CDR3 is TGTGCCAGCAGCCACACGGGAGAATCTGGAAACACCATATATTTT. Amino acid sequence: CASSHTGESGNTIYF.

This chain connects TRBV12-3 or TRBV12-4 to TRBJ2-4, with TRBD2 matching over 12 bases. J was trimmed by 6 bases and V by 3 bases; bases with no gene match: 6. This CDR3 contains 16 residues. CDR3 residues: CASSFLLAGGLNIQYF. The CDR3 DNA reads TGTGCCAGCAGTTTTCTCCTAGCGGGAGGGTTAAACATTCAGTACTTC.

The chain joins TRBV3-1 to TRBJ1-3; D is possibly TRBD1 (6 bases). The CDR3 spans 14 residues. Per germline, CDR1 LGHDT and CDR2 YNNKEL (reference sequence). V was clipped by 2 bases and J by 9 bases, with 14 bases between them. CDR3 bases: TGTGCCAGCAGCCAACTCGGGACACCCAGCACCATATATTTT. Translating it yields CASSQLGTPSTIYF.

The V gene is TRBV7-2, the J gene TRBJ2-2, with D possibly being TRBD1 (7 bases). Per the germline V gene, CDR1 is SGHTA and CDR2 is FQGNSA. Between the trimmed V and J ends, which lost 3 bases and 5 bases, there was a span of 19 bases. CDR3 length equals 17 residues. CDR3 DNA: TGTGCCAGCAGCTTCCCCACAGGGGACTCTTTAACCGGGGAGCTGTTTTTT. Encoded protein: CASSFPTGDSLTGELFF.